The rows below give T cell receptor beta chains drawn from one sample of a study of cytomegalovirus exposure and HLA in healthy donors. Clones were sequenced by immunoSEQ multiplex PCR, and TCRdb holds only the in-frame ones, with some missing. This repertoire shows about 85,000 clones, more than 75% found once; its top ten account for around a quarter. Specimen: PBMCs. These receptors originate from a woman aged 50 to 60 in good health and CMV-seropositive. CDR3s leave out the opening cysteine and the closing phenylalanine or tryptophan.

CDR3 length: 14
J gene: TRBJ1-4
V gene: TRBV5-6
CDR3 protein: ASSFNFDRVGEKLF

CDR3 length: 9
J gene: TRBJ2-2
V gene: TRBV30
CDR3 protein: ASPAAGELF

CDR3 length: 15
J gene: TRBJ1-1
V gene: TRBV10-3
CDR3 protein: AIQALSSGIMNTEAF

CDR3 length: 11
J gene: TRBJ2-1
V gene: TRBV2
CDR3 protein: ARTYGSNNEQF

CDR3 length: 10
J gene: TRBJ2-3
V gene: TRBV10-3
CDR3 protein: AISPLEHTQY

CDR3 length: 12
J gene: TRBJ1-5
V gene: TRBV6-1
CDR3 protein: ASSEASGPGPQH

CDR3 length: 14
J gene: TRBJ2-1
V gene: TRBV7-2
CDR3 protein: ASSLALAGGRNEQF

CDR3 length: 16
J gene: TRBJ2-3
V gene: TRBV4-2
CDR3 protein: ASSQEPSGGYSTDTQY

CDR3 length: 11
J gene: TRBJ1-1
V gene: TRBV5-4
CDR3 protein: ASRETMNTEAF

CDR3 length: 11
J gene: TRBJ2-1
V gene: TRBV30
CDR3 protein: AWSVQGGNEQF

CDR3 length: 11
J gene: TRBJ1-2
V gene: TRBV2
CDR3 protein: ASSLGTAYGYT

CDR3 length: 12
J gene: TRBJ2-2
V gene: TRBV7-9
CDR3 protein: ARGTGGNTGELF

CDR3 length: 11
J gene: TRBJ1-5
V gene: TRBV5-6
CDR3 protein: ASSPGGNQPQH

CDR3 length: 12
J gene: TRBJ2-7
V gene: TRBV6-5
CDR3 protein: ASSWGFSSYEQY

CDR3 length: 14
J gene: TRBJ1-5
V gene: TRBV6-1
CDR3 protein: ASSGGQYYSNQPQH

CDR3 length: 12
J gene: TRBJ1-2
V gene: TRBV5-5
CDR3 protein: ASSLAAGGYGYT

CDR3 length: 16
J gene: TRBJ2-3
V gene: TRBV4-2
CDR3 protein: ASSQGTASGSTTDTQY

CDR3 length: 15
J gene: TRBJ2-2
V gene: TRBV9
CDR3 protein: ASSVLAGGRNTGELF

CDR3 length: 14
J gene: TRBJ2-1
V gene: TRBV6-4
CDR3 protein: ASSDSIAGGYNEQF

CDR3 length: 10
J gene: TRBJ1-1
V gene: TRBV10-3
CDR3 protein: ATSTGDTEAF

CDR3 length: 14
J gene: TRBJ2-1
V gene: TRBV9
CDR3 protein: ASSLRLAGQYNEQF

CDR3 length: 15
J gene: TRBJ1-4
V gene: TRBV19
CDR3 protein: ASSSPERAGGHEKLF

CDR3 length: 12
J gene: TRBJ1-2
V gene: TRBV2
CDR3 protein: ASGAGDTNYGYT

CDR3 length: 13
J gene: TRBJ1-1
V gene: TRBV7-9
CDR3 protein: ASSLSGLMNTEAF

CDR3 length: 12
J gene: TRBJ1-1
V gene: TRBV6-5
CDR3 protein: ASSLSGTGGEAF

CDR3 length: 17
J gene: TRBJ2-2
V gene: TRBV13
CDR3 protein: ASSLVRGFDLLNTGELF

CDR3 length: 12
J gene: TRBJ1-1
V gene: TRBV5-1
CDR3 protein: ASSSRDRGLEAF

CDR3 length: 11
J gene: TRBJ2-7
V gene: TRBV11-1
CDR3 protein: ASSLIPGYEQY

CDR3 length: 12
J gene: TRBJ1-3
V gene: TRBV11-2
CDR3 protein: ASSSTTGENTIY

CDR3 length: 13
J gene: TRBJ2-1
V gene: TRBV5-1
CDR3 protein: ASSSAGVGYNEQF

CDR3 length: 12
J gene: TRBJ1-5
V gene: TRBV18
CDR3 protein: ASSVFSTGQPQH

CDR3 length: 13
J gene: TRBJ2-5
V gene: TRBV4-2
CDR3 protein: ASSQTLGSEETQY

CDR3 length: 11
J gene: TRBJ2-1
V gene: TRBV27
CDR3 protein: ASSLGSRDEQF

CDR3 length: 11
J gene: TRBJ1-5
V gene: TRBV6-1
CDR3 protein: ASSGGINQPQH

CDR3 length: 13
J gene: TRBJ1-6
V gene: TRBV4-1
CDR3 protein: ASSQGPRTNSPLH

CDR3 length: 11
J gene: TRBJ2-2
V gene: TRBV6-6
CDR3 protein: ASSRTETGELF

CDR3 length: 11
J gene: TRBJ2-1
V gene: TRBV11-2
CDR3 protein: ASTIRAGTEQF

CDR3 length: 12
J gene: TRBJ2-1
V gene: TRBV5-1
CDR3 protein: ASSLARDRGEQF

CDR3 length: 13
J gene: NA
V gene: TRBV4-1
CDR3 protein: ASSQELQITYEQY

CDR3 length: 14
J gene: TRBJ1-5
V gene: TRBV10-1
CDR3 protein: ASSEGTYRSNQPQH

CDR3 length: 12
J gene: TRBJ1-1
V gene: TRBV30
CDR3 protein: AWSVQVMNTEAF

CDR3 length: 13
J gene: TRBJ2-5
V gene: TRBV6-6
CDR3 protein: ASSYSGTVLGAQY

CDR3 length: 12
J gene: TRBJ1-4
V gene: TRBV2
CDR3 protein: ASRGIQGREKLF

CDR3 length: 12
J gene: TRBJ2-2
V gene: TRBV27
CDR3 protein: ASSLSTIPGELF

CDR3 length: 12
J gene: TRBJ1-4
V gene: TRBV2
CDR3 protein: ASIEDSSGEKLF

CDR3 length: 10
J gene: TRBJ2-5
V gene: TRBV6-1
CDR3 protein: ASNDGGETQY

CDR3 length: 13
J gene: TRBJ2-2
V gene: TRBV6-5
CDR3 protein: ASRGQGWNTGELF

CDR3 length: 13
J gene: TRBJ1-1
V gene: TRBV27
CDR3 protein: ASSSSGTDNTEAF

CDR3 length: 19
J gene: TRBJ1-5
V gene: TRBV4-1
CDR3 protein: ASSQFTYRDRGRRGNQPQH

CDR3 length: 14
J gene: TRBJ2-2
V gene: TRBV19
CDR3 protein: ASSTGTAANTGELF

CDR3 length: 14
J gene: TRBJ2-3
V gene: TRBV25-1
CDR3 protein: ASSDGEQGMADTQY

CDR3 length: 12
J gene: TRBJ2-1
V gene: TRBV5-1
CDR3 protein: ASSQRLVIDEQF